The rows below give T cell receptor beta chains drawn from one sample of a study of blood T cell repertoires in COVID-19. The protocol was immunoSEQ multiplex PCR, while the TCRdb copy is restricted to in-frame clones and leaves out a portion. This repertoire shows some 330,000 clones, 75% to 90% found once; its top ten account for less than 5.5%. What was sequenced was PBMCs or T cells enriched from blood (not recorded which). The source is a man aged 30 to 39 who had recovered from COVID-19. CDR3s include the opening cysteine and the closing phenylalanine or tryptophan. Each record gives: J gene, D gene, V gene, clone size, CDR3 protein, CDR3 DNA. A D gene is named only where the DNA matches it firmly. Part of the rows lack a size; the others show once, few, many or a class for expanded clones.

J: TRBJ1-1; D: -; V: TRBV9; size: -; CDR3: CASSVVGQGTEAFF; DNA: TGTGCCAGCAGCGTAGTTGGGCAGGGCACTGAAGCTTTCTTT
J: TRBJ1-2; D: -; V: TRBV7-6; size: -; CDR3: CASSSGGRQGYGYTF; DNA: TGTGCCAGCAGCTCTGGAGGGAGGCAGGGCTATGGCTACACCTTC
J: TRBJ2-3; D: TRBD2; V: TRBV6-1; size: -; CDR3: CASSDIAGSTQYF; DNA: TGTGCCAGCAGTGATATAGCGGGGAGTACGCAGTATTTT
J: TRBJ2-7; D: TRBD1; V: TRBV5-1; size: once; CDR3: CASRSGTGGGEGYEQYF; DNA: TGCGCCAGCAGATCCGGGACAGGGGGCGGGGAAGGCTACGAGCAGTACTTC
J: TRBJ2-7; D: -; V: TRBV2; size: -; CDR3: CASSFDREAYEQYF; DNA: TGTGCCAGCAGTTTCGACAGGGAGGCCTACGAGCAGTACTTC
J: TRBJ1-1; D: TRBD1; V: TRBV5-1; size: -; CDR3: CASSLGQGYAEAFF; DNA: TGCGCCAGCAGCTTGGGACAGGGATACGCTGAAGCTTTCTTT
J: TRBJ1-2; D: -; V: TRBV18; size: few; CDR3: CASAQSTELIGGYGYTF; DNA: TGTGCCAGCGCACAGTCGACGGAGTTAATAGGGGGCTATGGCTACACCTTC
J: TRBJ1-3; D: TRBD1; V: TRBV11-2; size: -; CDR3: CASSLDRGLVSSGNTIYF; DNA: TGTGCCAGCAGCTTGGACAGGGGGCTGGTAAGTTCTGGAAACACCATATATTTT
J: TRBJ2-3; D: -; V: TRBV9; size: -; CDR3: CASSVVGKLNTQYF; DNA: TGTGCCAGCAGCGTAGTTGGCAAGTTGAATACGCAGTATTTT
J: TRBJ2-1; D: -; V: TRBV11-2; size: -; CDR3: CASSLVSQNEQFF; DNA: TGTGCCAGCAGCTTAGTCTCTCAGAATGAGCAGTTCTTC
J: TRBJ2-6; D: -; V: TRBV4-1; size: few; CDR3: CASSQEGLLGANVLTF; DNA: TGCGCCAGCAGCCAAGAGGGACTTCTTGGGGCCAACGTCCTGACTTTC